This TCR beta chain is drawn from a study of cytomegalovirus exposure and HLA in healthy donors. PCR involved 60 Vbeta and 13 Jbeta primers. The protocol was immunoSEQ multiplex PCR, while the TCRdb copy is restricted to in-frame clones and leaves out a portion. The sample yields about 180,000 clones, over 75% seen once. Study findings and constraints: Most observed TCR sequences were rare, whereas some public TCRs were detected in many donors. Beyond CMV serostatus, there was no information to go on about immune exposure.

Healthy bone marrow donors formed the donor group. On this clone itself: Its cognate antigen is unknown.

The CDR3 has 16 amino acids. Germline V gives CDR1 LNHDA, CDR2 SQIVND (reference sequence). V was clipped by 2 bases and J by 1 base; unmatched bases: 1. The chain employs TRBV19 and TRBJ2-3; TRBD2 agrees at 12 bases. Material for sequencing was PBMCs. The clonotype originates from a man between 60 and 75 years old in good health and CMV-seronegative. This chain's CDR3 is CASSIRLAGGTDTQYF. CDR3 sequence (DNA): TGTGCCAGTAGTATAAGACTAGCGGGAGGCACAGATACGCAGTATTTT.